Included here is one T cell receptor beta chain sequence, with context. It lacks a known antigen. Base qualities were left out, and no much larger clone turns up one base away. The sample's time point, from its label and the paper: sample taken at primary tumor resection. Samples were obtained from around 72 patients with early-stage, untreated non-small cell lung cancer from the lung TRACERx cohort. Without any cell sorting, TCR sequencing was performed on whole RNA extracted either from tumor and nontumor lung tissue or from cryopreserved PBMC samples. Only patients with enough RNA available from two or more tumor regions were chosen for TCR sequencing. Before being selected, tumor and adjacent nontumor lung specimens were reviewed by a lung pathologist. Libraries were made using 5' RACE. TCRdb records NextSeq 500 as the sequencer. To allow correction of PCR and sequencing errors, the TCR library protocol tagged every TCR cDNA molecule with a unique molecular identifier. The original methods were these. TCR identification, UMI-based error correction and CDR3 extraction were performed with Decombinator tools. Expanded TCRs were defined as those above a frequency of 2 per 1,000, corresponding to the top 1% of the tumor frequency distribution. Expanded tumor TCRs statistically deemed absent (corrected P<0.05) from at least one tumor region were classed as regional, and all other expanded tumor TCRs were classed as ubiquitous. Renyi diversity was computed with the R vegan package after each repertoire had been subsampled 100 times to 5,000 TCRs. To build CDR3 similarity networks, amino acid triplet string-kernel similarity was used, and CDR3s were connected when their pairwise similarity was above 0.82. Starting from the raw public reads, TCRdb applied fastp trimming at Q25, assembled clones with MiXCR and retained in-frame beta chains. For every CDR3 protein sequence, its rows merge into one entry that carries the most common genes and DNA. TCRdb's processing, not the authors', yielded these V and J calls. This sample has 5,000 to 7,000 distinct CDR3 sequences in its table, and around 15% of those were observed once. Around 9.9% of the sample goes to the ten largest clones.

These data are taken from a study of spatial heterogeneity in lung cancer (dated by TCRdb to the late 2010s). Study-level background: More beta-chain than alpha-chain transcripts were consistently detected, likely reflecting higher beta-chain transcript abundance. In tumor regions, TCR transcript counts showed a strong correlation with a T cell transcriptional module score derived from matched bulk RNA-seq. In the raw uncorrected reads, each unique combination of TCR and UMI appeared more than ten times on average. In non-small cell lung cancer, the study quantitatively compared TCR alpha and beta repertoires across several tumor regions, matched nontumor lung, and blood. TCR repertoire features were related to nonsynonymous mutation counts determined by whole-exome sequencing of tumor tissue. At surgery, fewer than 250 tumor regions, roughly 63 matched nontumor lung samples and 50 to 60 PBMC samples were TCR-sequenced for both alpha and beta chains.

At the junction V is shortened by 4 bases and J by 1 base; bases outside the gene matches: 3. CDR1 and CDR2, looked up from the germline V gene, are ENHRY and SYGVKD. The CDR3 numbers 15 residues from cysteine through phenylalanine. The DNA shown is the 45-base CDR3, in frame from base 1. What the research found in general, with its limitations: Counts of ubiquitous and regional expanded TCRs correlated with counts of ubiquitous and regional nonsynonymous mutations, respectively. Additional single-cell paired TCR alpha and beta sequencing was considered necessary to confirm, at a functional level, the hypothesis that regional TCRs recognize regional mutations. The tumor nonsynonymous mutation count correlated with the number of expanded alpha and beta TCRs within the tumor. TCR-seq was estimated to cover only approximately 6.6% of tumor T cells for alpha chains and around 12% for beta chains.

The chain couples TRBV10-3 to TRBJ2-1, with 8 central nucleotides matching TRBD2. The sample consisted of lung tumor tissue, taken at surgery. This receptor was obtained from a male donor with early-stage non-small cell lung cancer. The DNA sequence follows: TGTGCCATCAGTGGGGCGGGAGGTTCCTACAATGAGCAGTTCTTC. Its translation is CAISGAGGSYNEQFF.